This T cell receptor beta chain was sequenced for a study of blood T cell repertoires in COVID-19. The repertoire was sequenced with immunoSEQ multiplex PCR; TCRdb's copy has only in-frame clones and lacks some. The sample contains 100,000 to 150,000 clones, more than 75% of which appear only once. V was clipped by 6 bases and J by 4 bases; unmatched bases: 2. This CDR3 contains 13 residues. Germline V CDR1 and CDR2: MNHEY, SVGAGI. The sequencing sample was made of peripheral blood. This clonotype was obtained from an older woman with acute or convalescent COVID-19. The gene calls are TRBV6-5 and TRBJ2-2; 7 bases agree with TRBD1. The CDR3 DNA is TGTGCCAGCAGATCAGGGGGCACCGGGGAGCTGTTTTTT. Translated: CASRSGGTGELFF.